These 5 T cell receptor beta chains were sequenced from one sample in a study of blood T cell repertoires in COVID-19. Libraries were prepared by immunoSEQ multiplex PCR; TCRdb keeps only in-frame clonotypes and omits some of them. The sample holds 70,000 to 90,000 clones, 86% seen once. The sequenced sample was peripheral blood. The receptor set was obtained from a man aged 55 to 70 with acute or convalescent COVID-19.

This chain links TRBV7-2 with TRBJ1-2, with 8 bases matching TRBD1. The trim removed 1 base at V and 8 bases at J, leaving 6 bases unmatched. Germline V gene lookup returns CDR1 SGHTA and CDR2 FQGNSA. The CDR3 runs to 14 residues. CDR3 in amino acids: CASSLGDRLRGYTF. CDR3 nucleotide sequence: TGTGCCAGCAGCTTAGGGGACAGGCTTAGGGGCTACACCTTC.

The chain joins TRBV5-1 to TRBJ2-1; 10 bases are a match to TRBD2. Trimming at V came to 5 bases and at J to 4 bases, leaving 3 bases not matched to a gene. This CDR3 contains 14 residues. The germline CDR1 and CDR2 sequences are SGHRS and YFSETQ. The DNA for the CDR3 is TGCGCCAGCAGAGGACTAGCGGCTTACAATGAGCAGTTCTTC. Its protein product is CASRGLAAYNEQFF.

The J gene is TRBJ1-2, the V gene TRBV5-1; D unclear. Germline loops: CDR1 SGHRS, CDR2 YFSETQ. The CDR3 has 15 amino acids. V gave up 7 bases and J gave up 2 bases, with 18 bases separating them. For the CDR3, the DNA is TGCGCCAGCTCCCCGCGTCCGGGTGACAACTATGGCTACACCTTC. Translated, it gives CASSPRPGDNYGYTF.

V gene TRBV7-2 combines with J gene TRBJ2-1; 8 nucleotides line up with TRBD2. Trimming removed 2 bases from V and 1 base from J; junction bases left unmatched: 13. CDR1 SGHTA and CDR2 FQGNSA come from the germline V gene. The CDR3 runs 19 residues. The CDR3 DNA follows: TGTGCCAGCAGCTTAAGGGGACTAGGAGTCACAAAATCCTACAATGAGCAGTTCTTC. Encoded protein: CASSLRGLGVTKSYNEQFF.

This chain uses TRBV10-2 with TRBJ1-6; 9 nucleotides match TRBD1. The V segment lost 7 bases and the J segment 9 bases; nucleotides outside the gene matches: 10. The CDR3 loop spans 15 amino acids. Germline V gene sequence: CDR1 WSHSY, CDR2 SAAADI. CDR3 in amino acids: CASTAQQGAGSPLHF. The CDR3 bases are TGCGCCAGCACAGCTCAACAGGGGGCCGGTTCACCCCTCCACTTT.